This T cell receptor (beta chain) stems from a study of blood T cell repertoires in COVID-19. Authors' analysis steps: Estimates of nucleated cell counts were drawn from the amplification of reference gene primers. TCRdb's table, derived via immunoSEQ multiplex PCR, lists solely in-frame clones and lacks some. V and J calls and clone size are as listed in that table; D and trimming were resolved from the DNA. This table has about 190,000 clones, 70% to 85% appearing once. CDR3 size: 13 residues. Trimming cost V 3 bases and J 5 bases, with 13 bases left between them. Looked up from germline, CDR1 is GTSNPN and CDR2 is SVGIG (reference sequence).

The sample consisted of peripheral blood. J is TRBJ1-1 and V is TRBV30; D may be TRBD1 (6 bases). This sequence was found in a woman in her 50s with acute or convalescent COVID-19. The CDR3 loop is CAWSRGRVTEAFF. CDR3 nucleotide sequence: TGTGCCTGGAGCAGGGGACGGGTAACTGAAGCTTTCTTT.